This passage covers 15 T cell receptor beta chains from one sample sequenced in a study of blood T cell repertoires in COVID-19. Libraries were prepared by immunoSEQ multiplex PCR; TCRdb keeps only in-frame clonotypes and omits some of them. Of 230,000 or so clones in the sample, around 75% were seen once. The sequenced sample was peripheral blood. Receptors were obtained from a human donor in a cohort sampled during active COVID-19.

This clone was counted between two and nine times. The chain employs TRBV30 and TRBJ2-7, with 7 bases identical to TRBD2. The CDR3 is made up of 14 amino acids. The J segment lost 3 bases and the V segment lost 1 base, leaving 6 bases of the junction unmatched. From germline, CDR1 is GTSNPN and CDR2 SVGIG (reference sequence). The CDR3 nucleotides are TGTGCCTGGAGTGCTAGCGGAGGGAACTACGAGCAGTACTTC. Amino acids: CAWSASGGNYEQYF. Based on the CDR3 plus reference TRBV30 and TRBJ2-7, the full variable domain is SQTIHQWPATLVQPVGSPLSLECTVEGTSNPNLYWYRQAAGRGLQLLFYSVGIGQISSEVPQNLSASRPQDRQFILSSKKLLLSDSGFYLCAWSASGGNYEQYFGPGTRLTVT.

The chain links TRBV5-4 to TRBJ1-1; 8 bases map to TRBD1. Germline CDR1 is SGHNT and CDR2 is YYREEE (reference sequence). This CDR3 has 14 amino acids. The V segment lost 4 bases and the J segment 4 bases; nucleotides outside the gene matches: 6. This CDR3 is CASSATGGVTEAFF. The CDR3 coding sequence is TGTGCCAGCAGCGCCACAGGGGGAGTCACTGAAGCTTTCTTT.

V gene TRBV6-5 combines with J gene TRBJ2-7; 11 bases are shared with TRBD1. The junction had 3 bases not matched to a gene; V was cut back by 5 bases and J by 3 bases. The CDR3 runs to 14 residues. CDR1 MNHEY and CDR2 SVGAGI come from the germline V gene. CDR3 in DNA: TGTGCCAGCAGTAGGACAGGGGGCGTCTACGAGCAGTACTTC. Translating gives CASSRTGGVYEQYF.

Here the CDR3 DNA reads TGTGCCAGCACCGCGGCAGTAGAGCAGTACTTC. Translated, it gives CASTAAVEQYF. V and J are TRBV7-2 and TRBJ2-7, with D uncertain. Per the germline V gene, CDR1 is SGHTA and CDR2 is FQGNSA. This CDR3 spans 11 amino acids. V shed 7 bases and J shed 7 bases, with 11 bases lying between them.

The rearrangement links TRBV19 to TRBJ2-5; 13 positions agree with TRBD2. Germline CDR1 LNHDA, CDR2 SQIVND (reference sequence). The CDR3 runs 16 residues. V shed 5 bases, J shed 7 bases, and the junction held 10 bases outside the gene matches. As DNA, the CDR3 is TGTGCCAGTAGTCCCGGACTAGCGGGAGTTCTAGGGACCCAGTACTTC. Encoded protein: CASSPGLAGVLGTQYF.

The rearrangement joins TRBV19 to TRBJ2-1; 11 bases match TRBD2. V shed 7 bases, J shed 7 bases, and the junction held 6 bases outside the gene matches. Germline V gene lookup returns CDR1 LNHDA and CDR2 SQIVND (reference sequence). The CDR3 is 14 residues long. The CDR3 is CASTLLAGVNEQFF. CDR3 sequence (DNA): TGTGCCAGTACCCTACTAGCGGGAGTTAATGAGCAGTTCTTC.

The chain uses TRBV19 and TRBJ1-6, with TRBD1 matching over 7 bases. V lost 10 bases to trimming and J lost 7 bases; unmatched junction nucleotides: 7. CDR3 length: 13 amino acids. The germline V gene has CDR1 LNHDA and CDR2 SQIVND (reference sequence). The CDR3 protein is CATLDRANSPLHF. Here the CDR3 DNA reads TGTGCCACTCTAGACAGGGCGAATTCACCCCTCCACTTT. The full variable domain, with the rest looked up from reference TRBV19 and TRBJ1-6, is DGGITQSPKYLFRKEGQNVTLSCEQNLNHDAMYWYRQDPGQGLRLIYYSQIVNDFQKGDIAEGYSVSREKKESFPLTVTSAQKNPTAFYLCATLDRANSPLHFGNGTRLTVT.

The chain uses TRBV4-2 and TRBJ1-5; possible D gene TRBD1, 6 bases. Trimming shortened V by 3 bases and J by 0 bases, and 18 bases separated the two germline ends. This CDR3 is 18 amino acids long. Germline lookup yields CDR1 LGHNA and CDR2 YNFKEQ. CDR3 sequence reads: CASSQGGQGSYSNQPQHF. In DNA form, the CDR3 reads TGTGCCAGCAGCCAGGGGGGGCAGGGGTCATATAGCAATCAGCCCCAGCATTTT.

The V gene is TRBV24-1, the J gene TRBJ2-3; D might be TRBD2 (6 bases). The V end was cut by 5 bases, the J end by 5 bases, with 7 bases between. This CDR3 region has 12 residues. Germline V gives CDR1 KGHDR, CDR2 SFDVKD. CDR3 coding DNA: TGTGCCACCAGTGGGGGAGGAGATACGCAGTATTTT. It translates to CATSGGGDTQYF.

DNA for the CDR3: TGCGCCAGCAGCTTGGCGGGTGGTCTAGCGGCCTCCTACAATGAGCAGTTCTTC. It encodes CASSLAGGLAASYNEQFF. The V and J genes are TRBV5-1 and TRBJ2-1; 7 bases line up with TRBD2. The CDR3 is 18 amino acids. V lost 0 bases, J lost 0 bases, and 9 bases stayed unmatched. From germline, CDR1 is SGHRS and CDR2 YFSETQ.

CDR3 sequence: CASLVAGGDEQFF. As DNA, the CDR3 is TGTGCCAGCCTGGTAGCGGGAGGGGATGAGCAGTTCTTC. The chain has TRBV27 and TRBJ2-1, with 11 positions matching TRBD2. The CDR3 spans 13 residues. The ends lost 8 bases at V and 8 bases at J; junction bases unmatched: 5. Germline V gene data show CDR1 as MNHEY and CDR2 as SMNVEV (reference sequence).

The chain joins TRBV27 to TRBJ1-2; 7 nucleotides agree with TRBD1. The CDR3 extends over 15 amino acids. Per the germline V gene, CDR1 is MNHEY and CDR2 is SMNVEV (reference sequence). The V gene end was trimmed by 6 bases and the J gene end by 2 bases; junction bases not matched to a gene: 9. The CDR3 coding sequence is TGTGCCAGCAGCCACTCGACAGGGTTCAACTATGGCTACACCTTC. This translates into CASSHSTGFNYGYTF.

The CDR3 bases are TGTGCCAGCAGTTCGGGGACAGCGTTATCCTACAATGAGCAGTTCTTC. Translating it yields CASSSGTALSYNEQFF. The V and J genes are TRBV6-6 and TRBJ2-1; 7 nucleotides align to TRBD1. There are 16 residues in the CDR3. Germline-derived CDR1 and CDR2 are MNHNY and SVGAGI (reference sequence). V was clipped by 4 bases and J by 1 base; unmatched bases: 7.

This chain joins TRBV7-2 and TRBJ2-3; no definite D call. This CDR3 comprises 14 residues. Trimming took 5 bases from V and 2 from J, leaving 11 bases between them. The germline V gene encodes CDR1 SGHTA and CDR2 FQGNSA. The CDR3 reads CASSPDTNTDTQYF. The CDR3 nucleotides are TGTGCCAGCAGCCCAGATACCAACACAGATACGCAGTATTTT.

V gene TRBV6-4 combines with J gene TRBJ2-1; 10 positions agree with TRBD2. Germline CDR1 MRHNA, CDR2 SNTAGT. This CDR3 region has 15 residues. After removal of 6 bases from V and 4 bases from J, the junction contained 6 bases not matched to a gene. The DNA of the CDR3 is TGTGCCAGCAGCGATACTAGCGGGGAATACAATGAGCAGTTCTTC. This sequence encodes CASSDTSGEYNEQFF.